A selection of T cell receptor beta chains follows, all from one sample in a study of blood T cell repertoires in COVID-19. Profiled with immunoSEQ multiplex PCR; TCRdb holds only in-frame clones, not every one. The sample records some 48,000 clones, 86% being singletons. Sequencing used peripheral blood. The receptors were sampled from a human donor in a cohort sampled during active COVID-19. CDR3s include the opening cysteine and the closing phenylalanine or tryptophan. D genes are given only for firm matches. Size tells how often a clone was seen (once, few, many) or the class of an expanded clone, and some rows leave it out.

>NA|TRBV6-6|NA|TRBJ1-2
CASSYHIYTF
TGTGCCAGCAGTTATCACATCTACACCTTC
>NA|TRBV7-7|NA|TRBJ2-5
CASSPGKGVSETQYF
TGTGCTAGCAGCCCAGGGAAAGGGGTTTCAGAGACCCAGTACTTC
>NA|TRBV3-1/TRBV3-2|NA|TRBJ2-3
CASSQDLAGRTDTQYF
TGTGCCAGCAGCCAAGATCTCGCAGGGCGAACAGATACGCAGTATTTT
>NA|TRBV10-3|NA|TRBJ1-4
CAISGQQGNQEKLFF
TGTGCCATCAGTGGTCAACAGGGAAATCAGGAAAAACTGTTTTTT
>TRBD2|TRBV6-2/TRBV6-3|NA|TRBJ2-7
CASSYRTSGEYEQYF
TGTGCCAGCAGTTACCGGACTAGCGGGGAGTACGAGCAGTACTTC
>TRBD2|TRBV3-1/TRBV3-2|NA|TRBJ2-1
CASRRAGGRNNEQFF
TGTGCCAGCAGAAGAGCGGGAGGGCGTAATAATGAGCAGTTCTTC
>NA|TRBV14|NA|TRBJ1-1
CASSRGAGVWEAFF
TGTGCCAGCAGCCGAGGGGCGGGGGTTTGGGAAGCTTTCTTT
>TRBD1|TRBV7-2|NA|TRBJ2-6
CASSLDGQALSGANVLTF
TGTGCCAGCAGCTTAGACGGACAGGCTTTATCTGGGGCCAACGTCCTGACTTTC
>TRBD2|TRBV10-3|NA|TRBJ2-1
CAISETSGPLGLIYNEQFF
TGTGCCATCAGTGAGACTAGCGGTCCCCTCGGCCTTATTTACAATGAGCAGTTCTTC
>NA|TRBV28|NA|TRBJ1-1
CASSLGQWNTEAFF
TGTGCCAGCAGTTTAGGACAGTGGAACACTGAAGCTTTCTTT
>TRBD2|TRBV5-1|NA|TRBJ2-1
CASSVGLAGKYNEQFF
TGCGCCAGCAGCGTCGGACTAGCGGGAAAATACAATGAGCAGTTCTTC
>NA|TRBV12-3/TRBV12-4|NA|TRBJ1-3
CASSTTGNTIYF
TGTGCCAGCAGTACGACAGGAAACACCATATATTTT
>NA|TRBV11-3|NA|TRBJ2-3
CASSSGTWGTDTQYF
TGTGCCAGCAGCTCCGGGACTTGGGGCACAGATACGCAGTATTTT
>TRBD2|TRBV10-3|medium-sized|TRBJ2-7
CAISESRGAGEGEQYF
TGTGCCATCAGTGAGTCCCGGGGAGCGGGAGAGGGAGAGCAGTACTTC
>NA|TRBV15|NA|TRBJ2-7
CATSRYPTGEGVYEQYF
TGTGCCACCAGCAGGTACCCGACAGGGGAGGGCGTGTACGAGCAGTACTTC
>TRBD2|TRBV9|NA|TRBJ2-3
CASSVGGTSGGITDTQYF
TGTGCCAGCAGCGTAGGAGGGACTAGCGGGGGGATCACAGATACGCAGTATTTT
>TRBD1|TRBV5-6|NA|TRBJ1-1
CASSSRTGDLMNTEAFF
TGTGCCAGCAGCTCTCGGACAGGGGATTTGATGAACACTGAAGCTTTCTTT
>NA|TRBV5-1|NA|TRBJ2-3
CASSSDIASTDTQYF
TGCGCCAGCAGCTCTGACATCGCTAGCACAGATACGCAGTATTTT
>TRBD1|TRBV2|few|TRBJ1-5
CASTRQGDSNQPQHF
TGTGCCAGCACCAGACAGGGGGATAGCAATCAGCCCCAGCATTTT